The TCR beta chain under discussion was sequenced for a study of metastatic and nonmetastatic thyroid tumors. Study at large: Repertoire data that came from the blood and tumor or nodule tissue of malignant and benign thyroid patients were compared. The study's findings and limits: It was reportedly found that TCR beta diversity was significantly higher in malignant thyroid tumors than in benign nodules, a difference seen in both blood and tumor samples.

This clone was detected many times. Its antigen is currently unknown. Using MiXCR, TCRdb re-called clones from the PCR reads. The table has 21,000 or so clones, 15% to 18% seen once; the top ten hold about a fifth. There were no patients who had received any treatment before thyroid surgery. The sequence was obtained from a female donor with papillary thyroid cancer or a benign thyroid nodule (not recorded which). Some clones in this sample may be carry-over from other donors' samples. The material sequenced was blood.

In DNA form, the CDR3 reads TGTGCCAGCAGCGTCCAACCGGACCCACCCTCGGGTGGAAACACCATATATTTT. This translates into CASSVQPDPPSGGNTIYF. V usage is TRBV9 and J usage is TRBJ1-3; no clear D gene. The CDR3 spans 18 residues. V dropped 2 bases and J dropped 3 bases, with 21 bases sitting between them. The germline V gene encodes CDR1 SGDLS and CDR2 YYNGEE.